Below are 32 T cell receptor beta chains sequenced from a single sample in a study of T-cell reconstitution after alpha-beta-depleted transplantation in children. During its preparation, the TCRbeta library received unique molecular identifiers. TCRdb reanalysed the PCR reads using MiXCR and keeps one entry per CDR3 protein. The repertoire holds 200,000 or so distinct CDR3 sequences, roughly 6.3% seen once, with just over 4.5% in the top ten. The sample in question was PBMCs, obtained before TCRalphabeta/CD19-depleted stem cell transplant. The source is a girl under three years old with combined immunodeficiency, due to receive a stem cell transplant.

Ten or more counts support this clonotype. The gene calls are TRBV27 and TRBJ2-7; TRBD1 might be the D (6 bases). Trimming cost V 8 bases and J 3 bases, with 17 bases left between them. Germline CDR1 MNHEY, CDR2 SMNVEV (reference sequence). The CDR3 consists of 14 residues. CDR3 sequence reads: CASGQGSSLYEQYF. In DNA form, the CDR3 reads TGTGCCAGCGGTCAGGGGAGTTCCCTCTACGAGCAGTACTTC.

This clonotype was found many times. The chain is built from TRBV24-1 and TRBJ2-1; TRBD2 agrees at 12 bases. Trimming at V came to 6 bases and at J to 3 bases, leaving 2 bases not matched to a gene. The CDR3 sequence is 15 residues long. CDR1 is KGHDR, CDR2 SFDVKD, per germline. DNA of the CDR3: TGTGCCACCAGTTCTAGCGGGGGGGTCTACAATGAGCAGTTCTTC. The encoded protein is CATSSSGGVYNEQFF.

The V call is TRBV7-9, the J call TRBJ1-1; no firm D call. Germline CDR1 and CDR2: SEHNR and FQNEAQ (reference sequence). The CDR3 totals 13 residues. V was clipped by 8 bases and J by 1 base, with 11 bases between them. The CDR3 here is CASADVWNTEAFF. The CDR3 DNA is TGTGCCAGCGCGGACGTATGGAACACTGAAGCTTTCTTT. The full variable domain, in which reference TRBV7-9 and TRBJ1-1 provide the parts outside the CDR3, is DTGVSQNPRHKITKRGQNVTFRCDPISEHNRLYWYRQTLGQGPEFLTYFQNEAQLEKSRLLSDRFSAERPKGSFSTLEIQRTEQGDSAMYLCASADVWNTEAFFGQGTRLTVV.

In its sample, this clonotype was seen many times. The chain has TRBV12-3 or TRBV12-4 and TRBJ2-1; D is uncertain. The CDR3 spans 14 residues. Between the trimmed V and J ends, which lost 8 bases and 5 bases, there was a span of 16 bases. Here the CDR3 DNA reads TGTGCCAGCTGTGAGTTGAGCCCCCACAATGAGCAGTTCTTC. Protein: CASCELSPHNEQFF.

This clonotype was picked up many times. The chain has TRBV7-3 and TRBJ2-1; 12 bases agree with TRBD2. Germline V gene lookup returns CDR1 SGHTA and CDR2 FQGTGA. The CDR3 totals 15 residues. Trimming at V came to 5 bases and at J to 10 bases, leaving 9 bases not matched to a gene. In nucleotides, the CDR3 is TGTGCCAGCAGCGCTCTAGCGGGGGGGCCTGAGGAGCAGTTCTTC. It yields the protein CASSALAGGPEEQFF.

This clonotype was counted at least ten times. The rearrangement joins TRBV6-9 to TRBJ2-1; 9 positions agree with TRBD2. The CDR3 is made up of 15 amino acids. Germline V gene sequence: CDR1 MNHGY, CDR2 SVAAGI. V shed 7 bases and J 6 bases; nucleotides not matched to a gene: 10. CDR3 nucleotides: TGTGCCAGCACCAAGGGGCGGGGGGGGATCAATGAGCAGTTCTTC. It encodes CASTKGRGGINEQFF.

This clonotype occurred many times. This chain uses TRBV7-9 with TRBJ2-1; D is possibly TRBD1 (5 bases). CDR3 length: 17 residues. Trimming removed 8 bases at V and 5 bases at J, with 25 bases between. Germline-derived CDR1 and CDR2 are SEHNR and FQNEAQ (reference sequence). Here the CDR3 DNA reads TGTGCCAGCCGTGGAGTATACCCGGAGTGGGGCGACAATGAGCAGTTCTTC. The encoded protein is CASRGVYPEWGDNEQFF.

This clonotype was seen many times. The V gene is TRBV28, the J gene TRBJ2-3, with unresolved D. Trimming removed 3 bases from V and 5 bases from J, with 18 bases in between. Germline V CDR1 and CDR2: MDHEN, SYDVKM. There are 16 residues in the CDR3. The CDR3, as DNA: TGTGCCAGCAGTTTTTGGTGGATGGCTTGGGGAGATACGCAGTATTTT. This encodes CASSFWWMAWGDTQYF.

In its sample, this clonotype was seen many times. This rearrangement joins TRBV6-5 to TRBJ2-1; the match to TRBD2 covers 9 bases. V gave up 2 bases and J gave up 3 bases; unmatched junction bases: 8. Germline loops: CDR1 MNHEY, CDR2 SVGAGI. The CDR3 extends over 17 amino acids. The DNA for the CDR3 is TGTGCCAGCAGTTACGGTGTGCGGGGGGGCCTCTACAATGAGCAGTTCTTC. Its protein is CASSYGVRGGLYNEQFF.

The sample holds a few counts of this clonotype. This chain connects TRBV29-1 to TRBJ1-2, with D possibly being TRBD1 (5 bases). Germline CDR1 SQVTM, CDR2 ANQGSEA. Trimming removed 7 bases at V and 4 bases at J, with 34 bases between. CDR3 length: 19 residues. The CDR3 DNA sequence: TGCAGCGCCAGAAGACTATATGAACTATTTGAGATGAGGGGCTATGGCTACACCTTC. This gives the protein CSARRLYELFEMRGYGYTF.

This clonotype came up many times. V gene TRBV20-1 combines with J gene TRBJ2-5; no definite D call. Germline V lookup: CDR1 DFQATT, CDR2 SNEGSKA (reference sequence). The CDR3 consists of 11 residues. V was pared by 2 bases and J by 5 bases, with 6 bases between. CDR3: CSARIMETQYF. Here the CDR3 DNA reads TGCAGTGCTAGAATTATGGAGACCCAGTACTTC.

The genes are TRBV28 and TRBJ2-1, with 8 bases aligning to TRBD2. This CDR3 is 15 amino acids long. Unmatched junction bases numbered 2, after V lost 2 bases and J lost 2 bases. Germline-derived CDR1 and CDR2 are MDHEN and SYDVKM. DNA of the CDR3: TGTGCCAGCAGTTTACCGGGACTAGCCTACAATGAGCAGTTCTTC. Translation: CASSLPGLAYNEQFF.

Many counts were recorded for this clonotype. The genes are TRBV28 and TRBJ2-5; the D is unclear. CDR3 length: 16 amino acids. Per germline, CDR1 MDHEN and CDR2 SYDVKM. The germline V and J ends were trimmed by 2 bases and 1 base, with 14 bases remaining between them. The CDR3 sequence is CASSLDPKFTQETQYF. The CDR3 region has the DNA TGTGCCAGCAGTTTAGATCCCAAGTTTACCCAAGAGACCCAGTACTTC.

This clonotype was counted at least ten times. J is TRBJ2-7 and V is TRBV29-1, with TRBD1 identical over 8 bases. The CDR3 spans 14 residues. V shed 5 bases and J 3 bases; nucleotides not matched to a gene: 9. Germline V lookup: CDR1 SQVTM, CDR2 ANQGSEA. The CDR3 bases are TGCAGCGTTACAGTCGGGACAGGTAGCTACGAGCAGTACTTC. Translated: CSVTVGTGSYEQYF.

The gene calls are TRBV7-2 and TRBJ2-2; D ambiguous. This CDR3 has 14 residues. Trimming removed 5 bases from V and 1 base from J, with 8 bases in between. CDR1 is SGHTA, CDR2 FQGNSA, per germline. CDR3 sequence reads: CASSPYGNTGELFF. Here the CDR3 DNA reads TGTGCCAGCAGCCCCTACGGGAACACCGGGGAGCTGTTTTTT.

This clonotype was observed at least ten times. The V call is TRBV20-1, the J call TRBJ2-1; possibly TRBD1 for D (6 bases). The CDR3 length is 13 residues. V lost 3 bases, J lost 2 bases, and 8 bases lay in between. Germline CDR1 reads DFQATT; CDR2 reads SNEGSKA (reference sequence). CDR3 in DNA: TGCAGTGCTAGCAGGGACACCTACAATGAGCAGTTCTTC. Amino acids: CSASRDTYNEQFF.

The chain joins TRBV29-1 to TRBJ2-1, with no clear D. V lost 4 bases, J lost 7 bases, and 14 bases lay in between. CDR1 and CDR2 (germline): SQVTM, ANQGSEA. This CDR3 spans 13 amino acids. The CDR3 DNA sequence: TGCAGCGTTGTTTGGGAAGATCGGAATGAGCAGTTCTTC. Its translation: CSVVWEDRNEQFF.

At least ten counts were recorded for this clonotype. V is TRBV4-3 and J is TRBJ2-2, with 11 bases fitting TRBD2. In germline, CDR1 is LGHNA, CDR2 YSLEER. The CDR3 is 16 residues long. V was clipped by 0 bases and J by 9 bases; unmatched bases: 6. The CDR3 DNA reads as TGCGCCAGCAGCCAAGACGAACTAGCGGGAGACCGGGAGCTGTTTTTT. Translating gives CASSQDELAGDRELFF.

This rearrangement joins TRBV6-5 to TRBJ2-5; 13 positions agree with TRBD2. The CDR3 has 15 amino acids. The V and J ends lost 6 bases and 2 bases, in that order; junction bases with no gene match: 3. Germline V gives CDR1 MNHEY, CDR2 SVGAGI. CDR3 bases: TGTGCCAGCAGCCGGGGACTAGCGGGGCAAGAGACCCAGTACTTC. It translates to CASSRGLAGQETQYF.

In this sample, this clonotype turned up many times. The chain is built from TRBV6-2 or TRBV6-3 and TRBJ1-2; 7 bases match TRBD1. The germline gives CDR1 MNHEY, CDR2 SVGEGT. Germline trimming cut 6 bases from V and 4 bases from J; bases unmatched to any gene: 11. CDR3 length: 15 amino acids. CDR3 loop: CASRESGGSGYGYTF. The CDR3 nucleotides read TGTGCCAGCAGGGAGTCAGGGGGATCAGGCTATGGCTACACCTTC.

The sample holds many counts of this clonotype. The chain carries TRBV20-1 and TRBJ1-1, with D maybe TRBD1 (5 bases). Trimming stripped 3 bases from V and 4 bases from J, with 15 bases between. This CDR3 contains 14 residues. The V gene's germline CDR1 is DFQATT and CDR2 SNEGSKA (reference sequence). DNA for the CDR3: TGCAGTGCTAGGGGGACTGAGAGTGTCACTGAAGCTTTCTTT. This codes for CSARGTESVTEAFF.

This clonotype showed up many times. The chain employs TRBV20-1 and TRBJ2-7; tentatively, D is TRBD1 or TRBD2 (5 bases each). Deletions cut 5 bases from V and 5 bases from J, with 19 bases between. This CDR3 contains 14 residues. From germline, CDR1 is DFQATT and CDR2 SNEGSKA (reference sequence). CDR3 in DNA: TGCAGTGCTGGTTCCCCGGGGCAAAACAACGAGCAGTACTTC. This sequence encodes CSAGSPGQNNEQYF.

At least ten counts were recorded for this clonotype. This chain uses TRBV20-1 with TRBJ2-5; 10 bases line up with TRBD2. CDR1 is DFQATT, CDR2 SNEGSKA, per germline (reference sequence). V gave up 6 bases and J gave up 4 bases; unmatched junction bases: 8. The CDR3 loop spans 14 amino acids. The CDR3 DNA reads as TGCAGTGCCACTTCTAGCGGGAGACCAGAGACCCAGTACTTC. Residues: CSATSSGRPETQYF.

V and J are TRBV29-1 and TRBJ2-1; 7 nucleotides match TRBD2. Germline CDR1 is SQVTM and CDR2 is ANQGSEA. CDR3 length equals 17 residues. The V gene end was trimmed by 6 bases and the J gene end by 2 bases; junction bases not matched to a gene: 16. CDR3 sequence (DNA): TGCAGCGTCCCCGTTGGAGCGGGACCCCCCGCCTACAATGAGCAGTTCTTC. It is translated as CSVPVGAGPPAYNEQFF.

This clonotype has a count of ten or more. This sequence joins TRBV7-3 and TRBJ2-1; TRBD2 matches at 12 bases. The CDR3 sequence is 15 residues long. Germline loops: CDR1 SGHTA, CDR2 FQGTGA. With V trimmed by 5 bases and J by 9 bases, 8 bases remained unmatched. The CDR3 nucleotides read TGTGCCAGCAGCCCGCGACTAGCGGGGGTCGGTGAGCAGTTCTTC. This encodes CASSPRLAGVGEQFF.

This clonotype was seen more than once but under ten times. The V and J genes are TRBV7-9 and TRBJ1-2, with D perhaps TRBD1 (5 bases). The germline V gene encodes CDR1 SEHNR and CDR2 FQNEAQ (reference sequence). The ends were cut back, 1 base at V and 7 bases at J, with 19 bases in the middle. The CDR3 consists of 16 residues. CDR3 DNA sequence: TGTGCCAGCAGCTTAGGAGCCGGGACCACGACCCCTGGCTACACCTTC. The encoded protein is CASSLGAGTTTPGYTF.

Ten or more counts support this clonotype. This chain connects TRBV29-1 to TRBJ1-1; no reliable D call. The ends were cut back, 7 bases at V and 1 base at J, with 10 bases in the middle. The V gene's germline CDR1 is SQVTM and CDR2 ANQGSEA. This CDR3 has 12 residues. CDR3 nucleotide sequence: TGCAGCGGATGGGGAGGGAACACTGAAGCTTTCTTT. Its translation is CSGWGGNTEAFF.

The gene calls are TRBV5-8 and TRBJ2-1, with TRBD2 matching over 10 bases. Trimming took 4 bases from V and 8 from J; bases not matched to a gene: 9. The CDR3 is made up of 15 amino acids. Germline values: CDR1 SGHTS, CDR2 YDEGEE. CDR3 protein: CASSQAGGGPHEQFF. CDR3 nucleotide sequence: TGTGCCAGCAGCCAAGCGGGGGGGGGCCCCCATGAGCAGTTCTTC. Together with reference TRBV5-8 and TRBJ2-1, the CDR3 gives the full variable domain: EAGVTQSPTHLIKTRGQQATLRCSPISGHTSVYWYQQALGLGLQFLLWYDEGEERNRGNFPPRFSGRQFPNYSSELNVNALELEDSALYLCASSQAGGGPHEQFFGPGTRLTVL.

This clonotype has ten or more counts. The rearrangement joins TRBV11-2 to TRBJ2-5; the match to TRBD1 covers 9 bases. Germline CDR1 is SGHAT and CDR2 is FQNNGV. Unmatched junction bases numbered 16, after V lost 0 bases and J lost 2 bases. The CDR3 has 20 amino acids. This CDR3 reads CASSLEGDTGTGSTQETQYF. The CDR3, as DNA: TGTGCCAGCAGCTTAGAAGGGGACACCGGGACAGGGTCCACACAAGAGACCCAGTACTTC.

At least ten counts were recorded for this clonotype. The CDR3 is CASSLALGSGRASGEQYF. CDR3 coding DNA: TGTGCCAGCAGCTTAGCGCTGGGTAGCGGGAGGGCCTCAGGCGAGCAGTACTTC. This chain uses TRBV7-2 with TRBJ2-7; 11 nucleotides line up with TRBD2. The CDR3 has 18 amino acids. J gave up 6 bases and V 0 bases, and 13 bases lay outside the gene matches. The germline V gene encodes CDR1 SGHTA and CDR2 FQGNSA.

This clonotype was seen at least ten times. The J gene is TRBJ2-1, the V gene TRBV20-1, with 13 bases that match TRBD2. The J segment lost 4 bases and the V segment lost 8 bases, leaving 14 bases of the junction unmatched. The V gene's germline CDR1 is DFQATT and CDR2 SNEGSKA (reference sequence). The CDR3 length is 17 residues. CDR3 coding DNA: TGCAGTTTTAAGGGACTAGCGGGATCCTTAACGTACAATGAGCAGTTCTTC. This encodes CSFKGLAGSLTYNEQFF.

Turning to this clonotype: This clone may be a read error of a much larger clone one base away. Lacking the conserved final phenylalanine or tryptophan, this CDR3 likely reflects a read error. J is TRBJ1-2 and V is TRBV12-3 or TRBV12-4; the match to TRBD1 covers 8 bases. The CDR3 has 13 residues. Losses at the gene ends were 4 bases for V and 4 bases for J; bases not matched to a gene: 2. DNA of the CDR3: TGTGCCAGCAGTTCGGACAGGGTCTATGGCTACACCTGC. Translated, it gives CASSSDRVYGYTC.